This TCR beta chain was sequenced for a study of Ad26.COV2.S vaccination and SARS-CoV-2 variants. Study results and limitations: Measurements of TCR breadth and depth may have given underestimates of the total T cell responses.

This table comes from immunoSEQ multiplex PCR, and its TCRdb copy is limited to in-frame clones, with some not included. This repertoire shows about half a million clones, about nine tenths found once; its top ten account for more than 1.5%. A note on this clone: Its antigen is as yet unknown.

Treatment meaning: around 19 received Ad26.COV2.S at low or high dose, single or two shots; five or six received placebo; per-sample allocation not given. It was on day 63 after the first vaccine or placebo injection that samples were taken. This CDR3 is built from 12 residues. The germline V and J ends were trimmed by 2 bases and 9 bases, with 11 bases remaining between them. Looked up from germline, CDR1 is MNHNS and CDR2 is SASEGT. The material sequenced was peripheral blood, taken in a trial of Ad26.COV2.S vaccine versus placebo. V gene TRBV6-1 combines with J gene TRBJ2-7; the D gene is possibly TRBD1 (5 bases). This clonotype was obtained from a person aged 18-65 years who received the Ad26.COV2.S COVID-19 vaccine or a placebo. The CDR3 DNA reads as TGTGCCAGCAGTGAACAGGGTGTTCGGCAGTACTTC. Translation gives CASSEQGVRQYF.